Below, 4 T cell receptor beta chains from the same sample are listed, as sequenced in a study of blood T cell repertoires in COVID-19. Using immunoSEQ multiplex PCR, the repertoire was profiled, and TCRdb retains in-frame clones only, with some absent. Of fewer than 80,000 clones listed, 80% to 90% are singletons. Material: peripheral blood. Receptors were obtained from a man at least 80 years old with COVID-19, enrolled during active disease.

In DNA, the CDR3 is TGTGCCAGCAGCACCGGGACTAGCGGGGCTTACGAGCAGTACTTC. As protein: CASSTGTSGAYEQYF. The genes are TRBV5-4 and TRBJ2-7; 13 bases agree with TRBD2. Germline V gene data show CDR1 as SGHNT and CDR2 as YYREEE (reference sequence). J lost 4 bases, V lost 4 bases, and 5 bases had no gene match. The CDR3 sequence is 15 residues long.

This chain uses TRBV19 with TRBJ2-5; 8 bases are a match to TRBD2. Germline CDR1 is LNHDA and CDR2 is SQIVND (reference sequence). The CDR3 runs 15 residues. With 3 bases clipped from V and 2 bases from J, the junction kept 5 bases outside the gene matches. The CDR3, as DNA: TGTGCCAGTAGTATGAGCGGGGGTTCTCAAGAGACCCAGTACTTC. This translates into CASSMSGGSQETQYF.

This chain uses TRBV5-1 with TRBJ2-2; 7 bases are a match to TRBD2. The J segment lost 7 bases and the V segment lost 5 bases, leaving 11 bases of the junction unmatched. The CDR3 has 15 amino acids. Germline V gene sequence: CDR1 SGHRS, CDR2 YFSETQ. The CDR3 reads CASRPPGLRGGELFF. The CDR3 nucleotides are TGCGCCAGCAGGCCCCCGGGACTACGGGGCGGGGAGCTGTTTTTT.

The chain employs TRBV23-1 and TRBJ1-6, with 9 bases lining up with TRBD1. TRBV23-1 is labeled an ORF, and its function is uncertain. The CDR3 runs to 17 residues. Germline trimming cut 4 bases from V and 0 bases from J; bases unmatched to any gene: 4. The DNA of the CDR3 is TGCGCCAGCAGTCTCACGGGACAGGGCTCCTATAATTCACCCCTCCACTTT. Amino acid sequence: CASSLTGQGSYNSPLHF.